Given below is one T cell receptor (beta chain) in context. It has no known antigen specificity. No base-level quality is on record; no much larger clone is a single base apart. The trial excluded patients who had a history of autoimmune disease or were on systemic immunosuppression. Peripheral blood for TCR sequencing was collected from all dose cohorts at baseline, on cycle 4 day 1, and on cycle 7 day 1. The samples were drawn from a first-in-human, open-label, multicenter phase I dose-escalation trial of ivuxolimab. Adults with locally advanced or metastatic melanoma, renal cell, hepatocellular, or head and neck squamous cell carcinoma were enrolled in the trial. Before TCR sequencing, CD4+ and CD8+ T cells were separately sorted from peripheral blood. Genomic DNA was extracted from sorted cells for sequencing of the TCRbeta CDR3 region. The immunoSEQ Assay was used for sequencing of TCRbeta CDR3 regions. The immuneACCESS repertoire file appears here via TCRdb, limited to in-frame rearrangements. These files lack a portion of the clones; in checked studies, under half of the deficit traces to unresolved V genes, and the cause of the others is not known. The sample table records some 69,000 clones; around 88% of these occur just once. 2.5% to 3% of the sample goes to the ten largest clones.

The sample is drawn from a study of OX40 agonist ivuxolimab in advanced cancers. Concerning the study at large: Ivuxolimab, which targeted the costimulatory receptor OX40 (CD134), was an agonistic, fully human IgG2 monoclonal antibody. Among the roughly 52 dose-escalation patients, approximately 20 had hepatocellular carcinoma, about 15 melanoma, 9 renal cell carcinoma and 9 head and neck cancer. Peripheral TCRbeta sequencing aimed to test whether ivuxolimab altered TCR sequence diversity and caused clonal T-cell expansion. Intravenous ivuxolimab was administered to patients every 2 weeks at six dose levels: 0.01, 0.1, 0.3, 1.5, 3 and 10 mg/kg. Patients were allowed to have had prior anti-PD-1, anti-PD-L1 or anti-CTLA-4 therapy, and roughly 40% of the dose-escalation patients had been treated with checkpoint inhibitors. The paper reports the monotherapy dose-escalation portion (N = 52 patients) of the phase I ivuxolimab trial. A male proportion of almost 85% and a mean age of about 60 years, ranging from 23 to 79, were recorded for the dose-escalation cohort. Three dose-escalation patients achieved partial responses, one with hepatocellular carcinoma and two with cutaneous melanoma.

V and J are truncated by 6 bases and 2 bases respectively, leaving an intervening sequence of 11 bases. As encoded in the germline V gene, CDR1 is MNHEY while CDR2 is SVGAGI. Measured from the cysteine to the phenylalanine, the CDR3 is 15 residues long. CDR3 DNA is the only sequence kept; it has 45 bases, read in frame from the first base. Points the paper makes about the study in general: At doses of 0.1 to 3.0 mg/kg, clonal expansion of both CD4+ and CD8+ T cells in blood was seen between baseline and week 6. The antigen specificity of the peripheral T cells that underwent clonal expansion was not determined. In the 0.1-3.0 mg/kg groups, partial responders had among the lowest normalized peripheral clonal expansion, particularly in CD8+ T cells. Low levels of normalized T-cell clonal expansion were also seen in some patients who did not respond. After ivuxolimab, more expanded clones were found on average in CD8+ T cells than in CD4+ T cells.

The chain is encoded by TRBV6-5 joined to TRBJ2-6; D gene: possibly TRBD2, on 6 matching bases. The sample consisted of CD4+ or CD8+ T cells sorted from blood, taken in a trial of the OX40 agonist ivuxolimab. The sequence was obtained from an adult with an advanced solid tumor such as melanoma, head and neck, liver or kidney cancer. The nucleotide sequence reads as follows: TGTGCCAGCAGGGGCGGGAAAGCTGGGGCCAACGTCCTGACTTTC. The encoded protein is CASRGGKAGANVLTF.